The table lists the clone carrying this T cell receptor (beta chain) with a few counts. What it binds is unknown. Deletions cut 0 bases from V and 4 bases from J, with 9 bases between. In germline, CDR1 is LNHNV, CDR2 YYDKDF (reference sequence). The CDR3 loop spans 14 amino acids. From RNA transcripts, TCR beta CDR3 regions were amplified. An initial round of RT-PCR targeting the TCR CDR3 relied on the HTBI primer set. TCRdb re-called the multiplex PCR reads through MiXCR, storing one row per CDR3 protein. The sample carries 500,000 to 650,000 distinct CDR3 sequences, more than 15% recorded once. The data were obtained in a study of T cells in Graves' hyperthyroidism and ophthalmopathy. Study conclusions and caveats: By a 13 V-J model, ophthalmopathy was set apart from stable hyperthyroidism. Blood also contained most expanded thyroid clonotypes above 0.001.

Any patient presenting with uncontrolled infection, other autoimmune disease, pregnancy or lactation was left out. The authors obtained PBMCs from 9 to 10 ml of fresh peripheral blood. Sequencing used blood. This TCR derives from a woman aged 18-29 years with Graves' ophthalmopathy. The chain uses TRBV15 and TRBJ1-2; D gene uncertain. The CDR3 nucleotides read TGTGCCACCAGCAGAGATAGTAGCAGCTATGGCTACACCTTC. It specifies CATSRDSSSYGYTF.